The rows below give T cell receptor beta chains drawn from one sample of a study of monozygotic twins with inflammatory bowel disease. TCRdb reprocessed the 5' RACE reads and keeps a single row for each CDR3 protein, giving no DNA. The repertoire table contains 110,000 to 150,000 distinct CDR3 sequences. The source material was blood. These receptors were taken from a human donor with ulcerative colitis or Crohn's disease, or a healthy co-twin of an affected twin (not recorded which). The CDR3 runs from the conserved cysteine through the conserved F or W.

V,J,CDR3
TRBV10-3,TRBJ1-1,CAIRDRDRGTEAFF
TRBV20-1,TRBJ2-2,CSAIPFLRGAGTGELFF
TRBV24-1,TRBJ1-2,CATGQPNYVYTF
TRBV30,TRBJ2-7,CAWSVDSPTEQYF
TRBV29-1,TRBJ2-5,CSVEDQRPGSWSRETQYF
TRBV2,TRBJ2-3,CASSALGGPSTDTQYF
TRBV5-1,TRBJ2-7,CASSLMEEQYF
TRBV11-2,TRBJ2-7,CASSPGTSGLTPSYEQYF
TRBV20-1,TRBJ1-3,CSAAWGSGNTIYF
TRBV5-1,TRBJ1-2,CASSSYRDGYGYTF
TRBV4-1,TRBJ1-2,CASSQETGLGYTF
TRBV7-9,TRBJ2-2,CASSPRLAANTGELFF
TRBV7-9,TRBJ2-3,CASSSGLAVTDTQYF
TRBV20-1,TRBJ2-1,CSARDPASGKNEQFF
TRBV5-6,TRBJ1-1,CASSLWTDTTEAFF
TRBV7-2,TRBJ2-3,CASSPTSMGPDTQYF
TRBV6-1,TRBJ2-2,CASSRDGPTGELFF
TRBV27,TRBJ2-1,CASIPPRGEVNEQFF
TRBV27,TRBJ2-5,CASRPGLGPQGTQYF
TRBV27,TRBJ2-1,CASSLGTYNEQFF
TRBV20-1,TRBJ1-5,CSASRQGSANNQPQHF
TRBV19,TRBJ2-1,CASSIQGAQALYNEQFF
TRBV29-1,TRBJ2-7,CSVLWTGDVEQYF
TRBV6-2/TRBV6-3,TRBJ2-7,CASSRDRGFYEQYF
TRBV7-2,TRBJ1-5,CASSFRVGGNQPQHF
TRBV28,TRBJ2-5,CASMPRAKETQYF
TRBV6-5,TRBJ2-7,CASSYSSGTGAYEQYF
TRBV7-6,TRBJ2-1,CASSTRTGEQFF
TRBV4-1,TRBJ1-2,CASSQVGYGGYTF
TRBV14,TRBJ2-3,CASGADPADTQYF
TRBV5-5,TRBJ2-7,CASSGGLGGLAYEQYF
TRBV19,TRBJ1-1,CASSPRQVNTEAFF
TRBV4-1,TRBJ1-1,CASRGQLKNTEAFF
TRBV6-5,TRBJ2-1,CASSSWTADNEQFF
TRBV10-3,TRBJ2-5,CAISESRDRVETQYF
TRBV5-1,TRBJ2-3,CASSLQDRVVDTQYF
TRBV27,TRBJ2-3,CASSPSNYDTQYF
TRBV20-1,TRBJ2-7,CSANSSPYEQHF
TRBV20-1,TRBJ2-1,CSARVKIVESGQFF
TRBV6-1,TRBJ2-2,CASSEWTGMNTGELFF
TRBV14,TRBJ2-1,CASSQGGQGVTNEQFF
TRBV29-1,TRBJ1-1,CSVLRIMNTEAFF
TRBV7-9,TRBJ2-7,CASILPLYSSYEQYF
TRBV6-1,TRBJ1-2,CASSAWTALYTF
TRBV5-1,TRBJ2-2,CASSLAPSGRASYTGELFF